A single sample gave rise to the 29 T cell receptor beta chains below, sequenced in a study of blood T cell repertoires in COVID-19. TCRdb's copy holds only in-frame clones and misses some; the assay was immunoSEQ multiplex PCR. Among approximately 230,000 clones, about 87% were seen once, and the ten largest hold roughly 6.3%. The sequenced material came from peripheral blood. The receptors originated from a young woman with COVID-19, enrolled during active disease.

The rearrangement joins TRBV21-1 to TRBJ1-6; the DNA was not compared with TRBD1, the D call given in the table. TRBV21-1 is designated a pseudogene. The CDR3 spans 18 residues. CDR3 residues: CASSPRDSKYFYNSPLHF. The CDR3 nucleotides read TGTGCCAGCAGCCCCAGGGACAGTAAGTACTTCTATAATTCACCCCTCCACTTT.

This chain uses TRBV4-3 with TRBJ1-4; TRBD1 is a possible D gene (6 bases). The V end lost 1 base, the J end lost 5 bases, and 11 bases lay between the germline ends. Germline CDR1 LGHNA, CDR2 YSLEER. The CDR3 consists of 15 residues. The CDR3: CASSQVLRGNEKLFF. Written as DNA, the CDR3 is TGCGCCAGCAGCCAAGTTTTGAGGGGGAATGAAAAACTGTTTTTT.

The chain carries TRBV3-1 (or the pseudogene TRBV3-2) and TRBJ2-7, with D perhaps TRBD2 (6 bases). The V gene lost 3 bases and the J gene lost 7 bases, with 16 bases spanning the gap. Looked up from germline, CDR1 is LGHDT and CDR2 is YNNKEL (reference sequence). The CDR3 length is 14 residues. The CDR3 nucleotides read TGTGCCAGCAGCCAGAGGGCGGGACCGCAGGAGCAGTACGTC. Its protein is CASSQRAGPQEQYV.

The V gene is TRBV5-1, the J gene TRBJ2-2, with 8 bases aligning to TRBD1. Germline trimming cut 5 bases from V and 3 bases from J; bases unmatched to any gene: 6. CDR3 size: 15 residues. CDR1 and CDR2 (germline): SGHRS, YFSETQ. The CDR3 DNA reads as TGCGCCAGCAGTCTACAGGGGGTTGACACCGGGGAGCTGTTTTTT. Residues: CASSLQGVDTGELFF.

In nucleotides, the CDR3 is TGCGCCAGCAGCCACTCGGCAGAGGCGCCCCAGTACTTC. It translates to CASSHSAEAPQYF. V and J are TRBV4-3 and TRBJ2-5, with unresolved D. Trimming left V 3 bases short and J 9 bases short, with 14 bases between. CDR3 length equals 13 residues. Germline-derived CDR1 and CDR2 are LGHNA and YSLEER.

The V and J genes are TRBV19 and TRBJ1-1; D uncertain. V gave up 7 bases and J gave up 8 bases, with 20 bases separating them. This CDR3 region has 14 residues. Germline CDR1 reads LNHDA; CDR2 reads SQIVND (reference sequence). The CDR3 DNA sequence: TGTGCCAGTACCCCCGCCGGGGTGGGCTACGAAGCTTTCTTT. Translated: CASTPAGVGYEAFF.

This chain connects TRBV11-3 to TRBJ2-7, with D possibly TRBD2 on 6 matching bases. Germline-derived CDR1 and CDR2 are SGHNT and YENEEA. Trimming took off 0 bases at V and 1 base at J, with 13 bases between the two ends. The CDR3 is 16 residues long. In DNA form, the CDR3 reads TGTGCCAGCAGCTTAGAATCCTCCCGGGGGTCCTACGAGCAGTACTTC. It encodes CASSLESSRGSYEQYF.

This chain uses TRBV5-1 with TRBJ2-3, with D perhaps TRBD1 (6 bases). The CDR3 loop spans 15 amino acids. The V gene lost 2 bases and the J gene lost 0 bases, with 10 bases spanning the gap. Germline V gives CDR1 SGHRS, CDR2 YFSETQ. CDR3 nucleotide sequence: TGCGCCAGCAGCTTCAACAGGGATAGCACAGATACGCAGTATTTT. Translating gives CASSFNRDSTDTQYF.

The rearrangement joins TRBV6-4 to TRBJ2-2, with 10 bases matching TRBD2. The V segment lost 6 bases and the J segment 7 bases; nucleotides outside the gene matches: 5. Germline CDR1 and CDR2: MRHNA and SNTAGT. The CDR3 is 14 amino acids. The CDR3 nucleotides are TGTGCCAGCAGCAATCTAGCGGGGGTCGGGGAGCTGTTTTTT. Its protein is CASSNLAGVGELFF.

The CDR3 coding sequence is TGTGCCAGCAGCCTCAACTTCAACTACGAGCAGTACTTC. It is translated as CASSLNFNYEQYF. The chain links TRBV7-9 to TRBJ2-7; D not resolved. The CDR3 length is 13 residues. V lost 5 bases and J lost 3, with 11 bases in between. The germline V gene encodes CDR1 SEHNR and CDR2 FQNEAQ (reference sequence).

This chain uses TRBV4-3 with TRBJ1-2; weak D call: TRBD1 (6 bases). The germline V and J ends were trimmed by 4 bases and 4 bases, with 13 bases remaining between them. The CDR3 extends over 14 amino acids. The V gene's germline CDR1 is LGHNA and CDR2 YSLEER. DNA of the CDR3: TGCGCCAGCAGCCCCCAAATGGGGGCCTATGGCTACACCTTC. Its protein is CASSPQMGAYGYTF.

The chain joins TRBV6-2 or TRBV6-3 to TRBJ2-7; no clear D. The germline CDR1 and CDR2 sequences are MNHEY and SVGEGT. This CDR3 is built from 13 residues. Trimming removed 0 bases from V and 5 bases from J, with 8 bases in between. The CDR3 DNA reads TGTGCCAGCAGTTACTCCTACGCCCACGAGCAGTACGTC. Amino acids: CASSYSYAHEQYV.

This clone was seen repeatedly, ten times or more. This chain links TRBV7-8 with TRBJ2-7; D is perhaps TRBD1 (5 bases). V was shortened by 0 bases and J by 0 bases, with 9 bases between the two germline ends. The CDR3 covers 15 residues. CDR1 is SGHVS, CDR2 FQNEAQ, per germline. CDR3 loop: CASSLAQGPSYEQYF. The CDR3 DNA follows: TGTGCCAGCAGCTTAGCCCAGGGTCCCTCCTACGAGCAGTACTTC.

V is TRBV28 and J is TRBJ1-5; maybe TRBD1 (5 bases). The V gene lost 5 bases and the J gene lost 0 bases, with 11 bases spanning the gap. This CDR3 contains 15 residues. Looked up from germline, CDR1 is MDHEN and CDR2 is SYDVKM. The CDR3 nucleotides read TGTGCCAGCAGTCCGCGCGGGGGTAGCAATCAGCCCCAGCATTTT. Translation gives CASSPRGGSNQPQHF.

CDR3 residues: CASSEAQGTGGHEQYV. CDR3 DNA sequence: TGTGCCAGCAGTGAAGCGCAGGGTACAGGGGGGCACGAGCAGTACGTC. J is TRBJ2-7 and V is TRBV6-1, with 8 bases matching TRBD1. V was pared by 0 bases and J by 5 bases, with 9 bases of the junction left unmatched. In germline, CDR1 is MNHNS, CDR2 SASEGT. This CDR3 spans 16 amino acids.

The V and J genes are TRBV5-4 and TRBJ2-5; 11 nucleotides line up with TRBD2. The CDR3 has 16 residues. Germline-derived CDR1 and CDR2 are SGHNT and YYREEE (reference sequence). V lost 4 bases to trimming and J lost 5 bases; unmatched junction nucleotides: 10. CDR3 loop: CASSATSTSGMETQYF. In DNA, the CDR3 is TGTGCCAGCAGCGCGACGTCGACTAGCGGGATGGAGACCCAGTACTTC.

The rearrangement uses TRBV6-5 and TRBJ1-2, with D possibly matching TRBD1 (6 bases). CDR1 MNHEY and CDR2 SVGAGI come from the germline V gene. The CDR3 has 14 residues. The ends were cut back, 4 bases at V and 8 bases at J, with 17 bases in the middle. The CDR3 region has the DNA TGTGCCAGCAGTTCAGGGACATCGGCGGGCGGCTACACCTTC. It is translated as CASSSGTSAGGYTF.

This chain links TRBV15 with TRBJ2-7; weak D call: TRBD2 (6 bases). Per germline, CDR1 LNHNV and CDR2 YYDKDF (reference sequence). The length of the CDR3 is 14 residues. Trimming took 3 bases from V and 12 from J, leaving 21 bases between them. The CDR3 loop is CATSRDNTDNGRYF. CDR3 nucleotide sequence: TGTGCCACCAGCAGGGACAATACGGATAACGGGAGGTACTTC.

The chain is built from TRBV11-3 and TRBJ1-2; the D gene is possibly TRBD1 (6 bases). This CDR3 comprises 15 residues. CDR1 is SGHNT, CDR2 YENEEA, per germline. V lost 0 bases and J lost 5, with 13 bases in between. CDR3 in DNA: TGTGCCAGCAGCTTAGAGGCGGGGGCTCGGTATGGCTACACCTTC. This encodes CASSLEAGARYGYTF.

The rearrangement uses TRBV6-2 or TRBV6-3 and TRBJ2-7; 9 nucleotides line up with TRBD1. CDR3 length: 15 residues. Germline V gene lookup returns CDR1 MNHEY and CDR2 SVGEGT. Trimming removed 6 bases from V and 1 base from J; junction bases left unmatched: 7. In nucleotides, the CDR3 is TGTGCCAGCAGACCTACCGGGACAGGGTCCTACGAGCAGTACTTC. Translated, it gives CASRPTGTGSYEQYF.

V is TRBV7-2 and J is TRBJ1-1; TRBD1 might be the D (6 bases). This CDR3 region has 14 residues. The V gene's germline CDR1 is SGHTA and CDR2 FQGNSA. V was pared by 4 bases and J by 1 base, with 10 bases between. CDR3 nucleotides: TGTGCCAGCAGCTCGGACAGCTCGAACACTGAAGCTTTCTTT. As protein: CASSSDSSNTEAFF.

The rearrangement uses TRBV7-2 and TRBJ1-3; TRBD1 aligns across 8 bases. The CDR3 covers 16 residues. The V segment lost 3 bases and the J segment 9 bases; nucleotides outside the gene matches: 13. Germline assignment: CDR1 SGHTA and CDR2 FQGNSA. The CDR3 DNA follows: TGTGCCAGCAGCTTCACAGGGGGGGCAGCTGGGGGCACCATATATTTT. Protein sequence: CASSFTGGAAGGTIYF.

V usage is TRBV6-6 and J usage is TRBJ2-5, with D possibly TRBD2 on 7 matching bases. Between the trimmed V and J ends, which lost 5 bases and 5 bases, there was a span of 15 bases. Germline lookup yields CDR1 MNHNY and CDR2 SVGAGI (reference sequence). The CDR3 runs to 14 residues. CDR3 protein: CASSTGGRGETQYF. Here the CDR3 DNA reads TGTGCCAGCAGTACGGGGGGCCGGGGTGAGACCCAGTACTTC.

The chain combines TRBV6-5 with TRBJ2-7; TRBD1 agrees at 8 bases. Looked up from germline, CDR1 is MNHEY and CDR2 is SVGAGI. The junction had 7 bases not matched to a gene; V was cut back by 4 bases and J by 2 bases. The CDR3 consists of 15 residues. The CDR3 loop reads CASSFGQGVPYEQYV. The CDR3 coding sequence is TGTGCCAGCAGTTTCGGACAGGGAGTCCCCTACGAGCAGTACGTC.

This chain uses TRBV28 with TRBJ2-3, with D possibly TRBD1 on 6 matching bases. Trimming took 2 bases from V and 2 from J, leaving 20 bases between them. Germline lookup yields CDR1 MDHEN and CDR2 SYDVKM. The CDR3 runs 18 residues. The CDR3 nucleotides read TGTGCCAGCAGTTTAACCAGGGGACGCACCGATATCACAGATACGCAGTATTTT. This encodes CASSLTRGRTDITDTQYF.

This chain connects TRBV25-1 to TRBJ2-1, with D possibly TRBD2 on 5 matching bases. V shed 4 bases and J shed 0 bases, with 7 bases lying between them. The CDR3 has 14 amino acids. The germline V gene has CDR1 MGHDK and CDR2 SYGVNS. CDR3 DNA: TGTGCCAGCAGTGGGGAGCCCTCCTACAATGAGCAGTTCTTC. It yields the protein CASSGEPSYNEQFF.

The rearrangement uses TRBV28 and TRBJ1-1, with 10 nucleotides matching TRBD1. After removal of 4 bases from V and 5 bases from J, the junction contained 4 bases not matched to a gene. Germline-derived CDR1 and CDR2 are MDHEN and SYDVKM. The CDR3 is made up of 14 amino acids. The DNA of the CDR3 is TGTGCCAGCAGTTACCCGGACAGGGGGACTGAAGCTTTCTTT. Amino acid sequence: CASSYPDRGTEAFF.

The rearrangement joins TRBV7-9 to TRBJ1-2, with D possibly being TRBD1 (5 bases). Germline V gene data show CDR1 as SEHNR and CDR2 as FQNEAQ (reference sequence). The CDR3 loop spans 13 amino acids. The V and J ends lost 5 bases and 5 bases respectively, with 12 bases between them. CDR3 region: CASSRTLRYGYTF. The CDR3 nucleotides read TGTGCCAGCAGCCGGACACTCAGGTATGGCTACACCTTC.

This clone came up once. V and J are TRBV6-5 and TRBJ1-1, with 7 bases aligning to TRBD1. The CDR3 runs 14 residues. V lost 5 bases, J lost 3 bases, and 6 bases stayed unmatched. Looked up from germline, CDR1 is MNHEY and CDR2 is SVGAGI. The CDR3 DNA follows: TGTGCCAGCAGTCTACAGGGGAAGTACACTGAAGCTTTCTTT. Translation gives CASSLQGKYTEAFF.